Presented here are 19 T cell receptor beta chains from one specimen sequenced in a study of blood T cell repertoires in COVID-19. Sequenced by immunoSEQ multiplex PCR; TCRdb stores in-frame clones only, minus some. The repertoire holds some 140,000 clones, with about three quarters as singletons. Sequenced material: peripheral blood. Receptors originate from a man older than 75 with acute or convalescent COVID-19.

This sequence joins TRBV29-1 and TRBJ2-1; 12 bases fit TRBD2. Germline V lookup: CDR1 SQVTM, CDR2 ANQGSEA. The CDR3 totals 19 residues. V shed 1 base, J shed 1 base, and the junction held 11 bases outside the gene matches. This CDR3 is CSVEVILAGGGKSYNEQFF. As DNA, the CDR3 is TGCAGCGTTGAAGTCATACTAGCGGGGGGTGGGAAGTCCTACAATGAGCAGTTCTTC.

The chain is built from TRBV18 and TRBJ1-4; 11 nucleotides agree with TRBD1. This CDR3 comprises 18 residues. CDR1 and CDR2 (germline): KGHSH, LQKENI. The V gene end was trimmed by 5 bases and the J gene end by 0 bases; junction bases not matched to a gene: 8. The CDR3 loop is CASSARTGGTATNEKLFF. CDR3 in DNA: TGTGCCAGCTCAGCGCGGACAGGGGGCACCGCAACTAATGAAAAACTGTTTTTT.

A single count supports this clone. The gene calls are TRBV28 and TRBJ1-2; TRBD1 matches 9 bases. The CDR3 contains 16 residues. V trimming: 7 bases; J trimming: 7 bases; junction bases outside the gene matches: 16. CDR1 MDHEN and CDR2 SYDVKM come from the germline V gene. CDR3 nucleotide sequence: TGTGCCAGCACCTTATCCCGAAAACAGGGGGCGGGTGGCTACACCTTC. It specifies CASTLSRKQGAGGYTF.

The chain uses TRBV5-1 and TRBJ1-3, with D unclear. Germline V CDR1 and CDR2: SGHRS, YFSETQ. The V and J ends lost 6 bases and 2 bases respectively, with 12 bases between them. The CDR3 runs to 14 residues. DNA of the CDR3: TGCGCCAGCACCCCGGGCGGGGCTGGAAACACCATATATTTT. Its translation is CASTPGGAGNTIYF.

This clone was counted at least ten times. CDR3 in DNA: TGTGCCAGCAGTGCTGCTTCGGGACAGGGGTCCCTCGGCGGCTACACCTTC. Protein: CASSAASGQGSLGGYTF. V is TRBV6-1 and J is TRBJ1-2; 10 nucleotides align to TRBD1. Germline V gene lookup returns CDR1 MNHNS and CDR2 SASEGT. The CDR3 runs to 17 residues. V lost 4 bases, J lost 8 bases, and 16 bases stayed unmatched.

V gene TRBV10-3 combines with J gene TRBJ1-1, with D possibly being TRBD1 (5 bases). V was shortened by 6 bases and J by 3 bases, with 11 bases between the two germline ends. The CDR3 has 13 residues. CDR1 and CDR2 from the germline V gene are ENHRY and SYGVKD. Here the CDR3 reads CAIRRGGDTEAFF. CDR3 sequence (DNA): TGTGCCATCAGACGGGGAGGGGACACTGAAGCTTTCTTT.

This chain's CDR3 is CASSLGFGNEQFF. The CDR3 DNA follows: TGTGCCAGCAGCTTAGGATTCGGGAATGAGCAGTTCTTC. The chain couples TRBV11-1 to TRBJ2-1; D gene uncertain. CDR3 length: 13 residues. The V and J ends lost 1 base and 7 bases respectively, with 8 bases between them. Germline lookup yields CDR1 SGHAT and CDR2 FQDESV (reference sequence).

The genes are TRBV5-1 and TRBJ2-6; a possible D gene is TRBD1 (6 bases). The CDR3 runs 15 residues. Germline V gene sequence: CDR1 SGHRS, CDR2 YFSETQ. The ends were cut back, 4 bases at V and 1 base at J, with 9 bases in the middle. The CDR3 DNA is TGCGCCAGCAGCCCTACAGGGTCTGGGGCCAACGTCCTGACTTTC. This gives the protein CASSPTGSGANVLTF.

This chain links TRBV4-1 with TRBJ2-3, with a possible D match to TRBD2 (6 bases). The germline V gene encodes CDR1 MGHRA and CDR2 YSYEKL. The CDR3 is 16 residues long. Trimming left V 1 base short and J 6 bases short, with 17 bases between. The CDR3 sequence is CASSQGDGAGWDTQYF. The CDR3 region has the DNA TGCGCCAGCAGCCAAGGCGACGGGGCGGGGTGGGATACGCAGTATTTT.

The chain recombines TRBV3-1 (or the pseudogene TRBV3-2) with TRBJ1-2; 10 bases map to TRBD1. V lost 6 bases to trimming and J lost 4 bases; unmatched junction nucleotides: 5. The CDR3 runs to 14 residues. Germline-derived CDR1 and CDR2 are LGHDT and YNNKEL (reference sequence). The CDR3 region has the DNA TGTGCCAGCAGACCGGGACAGGGGACCTATGGCTACACCTTC. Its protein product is CASRPGQGTYGYTF.

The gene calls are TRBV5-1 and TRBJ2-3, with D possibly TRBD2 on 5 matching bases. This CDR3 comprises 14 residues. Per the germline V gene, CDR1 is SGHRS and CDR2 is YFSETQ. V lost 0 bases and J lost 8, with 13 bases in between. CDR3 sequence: CASSLETIQTTQYF. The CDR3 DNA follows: TGCGCCAGCAGCTTGGAGACTATTCAGACTACGCAGTATTTT.

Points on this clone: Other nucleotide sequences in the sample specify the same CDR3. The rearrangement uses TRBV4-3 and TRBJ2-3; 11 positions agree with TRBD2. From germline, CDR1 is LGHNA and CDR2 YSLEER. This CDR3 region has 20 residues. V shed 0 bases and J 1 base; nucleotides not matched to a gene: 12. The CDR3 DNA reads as TGCGCCAGCAGCCAAGACGGTAGTAGCGGGGGGGAGACTGGCACAGATACGCAGTATTTT. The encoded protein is CASSQDGSSGGETGTDTQYF.

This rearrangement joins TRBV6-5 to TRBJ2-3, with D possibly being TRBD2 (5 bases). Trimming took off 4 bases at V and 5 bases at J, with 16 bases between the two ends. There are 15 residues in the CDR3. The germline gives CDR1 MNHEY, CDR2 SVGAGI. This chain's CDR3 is CASSSQTDTRDTQYF. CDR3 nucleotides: TGTGCCAGCAGTTCCCAGACCGATACTAGAGATACGCAGTATTTT.

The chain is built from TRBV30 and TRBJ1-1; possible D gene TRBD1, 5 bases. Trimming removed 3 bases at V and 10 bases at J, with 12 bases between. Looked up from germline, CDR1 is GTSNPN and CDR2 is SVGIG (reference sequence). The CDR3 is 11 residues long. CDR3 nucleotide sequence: TGTGCCTGGAGCGGGGGTAAGCGAGCTTTCTTT. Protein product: CAWSGGKRAFF.

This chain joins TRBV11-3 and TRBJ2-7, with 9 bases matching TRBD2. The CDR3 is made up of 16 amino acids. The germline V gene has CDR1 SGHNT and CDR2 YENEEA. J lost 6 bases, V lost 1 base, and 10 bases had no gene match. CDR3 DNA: TGTGCCAGCAGCTTAGTTGGTAGCGGGGGAGGCCGCGAGCAGTACTTC. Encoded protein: CASSLVGSGGGREQYF.

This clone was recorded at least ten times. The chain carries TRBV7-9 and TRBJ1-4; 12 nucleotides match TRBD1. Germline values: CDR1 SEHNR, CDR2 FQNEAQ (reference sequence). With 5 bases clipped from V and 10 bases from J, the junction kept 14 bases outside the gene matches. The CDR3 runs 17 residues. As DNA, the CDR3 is TGTGCCAGCAGCCCAGAAGACGGGACAGGGGGCTTTGCAAAACTGTTTTTT. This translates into CASSPEDGTGGFAKLFF.

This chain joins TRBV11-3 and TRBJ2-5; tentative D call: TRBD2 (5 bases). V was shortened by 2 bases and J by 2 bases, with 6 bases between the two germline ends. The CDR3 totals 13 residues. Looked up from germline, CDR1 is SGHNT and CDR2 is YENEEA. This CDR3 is CASSLSGQETQYF. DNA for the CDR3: TGTGCCAGCAGCTTAAGCGGACAAGAGACCCAGTACTTC.

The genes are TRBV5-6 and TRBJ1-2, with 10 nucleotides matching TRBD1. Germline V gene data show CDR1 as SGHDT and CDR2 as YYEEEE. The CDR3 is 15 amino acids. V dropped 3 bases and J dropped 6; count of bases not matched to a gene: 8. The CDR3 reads CASSSPGQGWNGYTF. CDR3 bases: TGTGCCAGCAGCTCTCCGGGACAGGGGTGGAATGGCTACACCTTC.

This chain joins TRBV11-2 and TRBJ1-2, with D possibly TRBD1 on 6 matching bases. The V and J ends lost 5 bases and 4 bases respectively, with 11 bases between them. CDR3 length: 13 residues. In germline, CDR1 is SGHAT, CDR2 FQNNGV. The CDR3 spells CASSPTDSYGYTF. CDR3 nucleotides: TGTGCCAGCAGCCCGACGGACAGCTATGGCTACACCTTC.